The T cell receptor beta chain described here comes from a study of PD-L1 blockade in urothelial cancer. Overall study context: Starting in about 2014, patients were given atezolizumab (1,200 mg intravenously every 3 weeks). Of prior chemotherapy regimens, patients had received between 0 and 3.

Time point indicated: peripheral blood 6 weeks after treatment start. The number of samples from each patient was between 1 and 8, taken pretreatment and on-treatment. This CDR3 has 17 residues. Per germline, CDR1 LNHNV and CDR2 YYDKDF (reference sequence). Trimming at V came to 0 bases and at J to 3 bases, leaving 9 bases not matched to a gene. Data came from immunoSEQ multiplex PCR; TCRdb stores just in-frame clones and leaves some out. The table has roughly 110,000 clones, 85% to 95% seen once. The origin of this receptor is a man aged 60 to 69 with urothelial cancer. Sequenced here: PBMCs, sampled around atezolizumab (anti-PD-L1) treatment. V usage is TRBV15 and J usage is TRBJ2-7, with 9 bases matching TRBD1. CDR3 sequence reads: CATSRDSPGQGVYEQYF. CDR3 sequence (DNA): TGTGCCACCAGCAGAGATTCCCCGGGACAGGGCGTCTACGAGCAGTACTTC.